This T cell receptor (beta chain) was sequenced during a study of blood T cell repertoires in COVID-19. Study background: COVID-19 samples from acute and convalescent phases originated in the United States, Italy and Spain.

The CDR3 runs 15 residues. V lost 0 bases to trimming and J lost 5 bases; unmatched junction nucleotides: 4. Germline assignment: CDR1 LGHNA and CDR2 YSLEER. How the authors handled the data: Cell counts per sample came from amplifying reference gene primers. Clones were sequenced by immunoSEQ multiplex PCR, and TCRdb holds only the in-frame ones, with some missing. Clonal size and the V and J genes are those of that table, whereas D and trimming came from the DNA. Counted here are 400,000 or so clones, around 89% occurring once; the ten biggest clones make up about 1.6%. Enrolled during active infection, Seattle patients were then followed longitudinally.

The clonotype originates from a woman between 40 and 55 years old with COVID-19, enrolled during active disease. Sequencing input: peripheral blood. The chain links TRBV4-3 to TRBJ1-2, with 9 bases fitting TRBD1. CDR3 sequence reads: CASSQESGTGYGYTF. CDR3 DNA: TGCGCCAGCAGCCAAGAATCCGGGACAGGGTATGGCTACACCTTC.